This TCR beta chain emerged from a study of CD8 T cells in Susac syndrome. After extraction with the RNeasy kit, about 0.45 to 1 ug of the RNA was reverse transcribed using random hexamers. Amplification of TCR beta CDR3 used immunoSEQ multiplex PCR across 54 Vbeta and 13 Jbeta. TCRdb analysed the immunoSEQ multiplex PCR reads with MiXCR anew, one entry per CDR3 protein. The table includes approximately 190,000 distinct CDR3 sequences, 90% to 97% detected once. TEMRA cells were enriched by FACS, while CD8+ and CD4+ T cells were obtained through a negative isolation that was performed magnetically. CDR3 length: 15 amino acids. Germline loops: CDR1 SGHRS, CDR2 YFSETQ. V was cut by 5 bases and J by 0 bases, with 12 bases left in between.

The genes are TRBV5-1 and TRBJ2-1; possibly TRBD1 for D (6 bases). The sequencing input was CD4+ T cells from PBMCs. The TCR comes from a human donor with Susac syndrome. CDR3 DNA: TGCGCCAGCAGATTACAGGGCACCTCCTACAATGAGCAGTTCTTC. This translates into CASRLQGTSYNEQFF.